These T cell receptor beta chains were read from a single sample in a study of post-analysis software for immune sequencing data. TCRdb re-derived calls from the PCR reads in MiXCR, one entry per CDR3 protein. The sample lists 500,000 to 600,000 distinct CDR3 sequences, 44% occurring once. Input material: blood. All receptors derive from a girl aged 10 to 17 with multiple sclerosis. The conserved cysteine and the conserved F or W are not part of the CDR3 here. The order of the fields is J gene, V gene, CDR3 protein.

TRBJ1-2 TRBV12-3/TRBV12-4 ASSPWDRLEGYT
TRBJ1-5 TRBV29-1 SVGTGVGQPQH
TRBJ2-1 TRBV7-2 ASSLGRMSLDGQF
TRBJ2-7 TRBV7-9 ASSLGSMSSYEQY
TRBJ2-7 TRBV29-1 SVETSGRAYSYEQY
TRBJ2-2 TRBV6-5 ASSYSATGNTGELF
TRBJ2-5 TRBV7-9 ASSLGGLAGGPWTQY
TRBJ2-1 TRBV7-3 ASSLTGHLDEQF
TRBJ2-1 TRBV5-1 ASREGVEFYNEQF
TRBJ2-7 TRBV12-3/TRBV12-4 ASSLRDSFHEQY
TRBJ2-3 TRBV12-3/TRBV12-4 ASSLRGVSTDTQY
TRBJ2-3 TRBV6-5 ASSSLPFAGGPTDTQY
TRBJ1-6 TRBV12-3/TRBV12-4 ASSLELKYSPLH
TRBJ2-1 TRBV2 ASRRGSDYEQF
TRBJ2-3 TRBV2 ATGTTDTQY
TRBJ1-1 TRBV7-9 ASSLDRGPEWGRDTEAF
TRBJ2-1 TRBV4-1 ASSQVVAGGNNEQF
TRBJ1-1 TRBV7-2 ASSPIKNTEAF
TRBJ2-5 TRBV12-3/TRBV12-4 ASSPRDREEETQY
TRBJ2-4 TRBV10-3 AISGGGASVGEEQY
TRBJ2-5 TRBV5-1 ASLDRGNQETQY
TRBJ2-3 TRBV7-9 ASSPQGTYTDTQY
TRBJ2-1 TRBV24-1 ATSVAGNEQF
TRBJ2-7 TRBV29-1 SAEQGGTYEQY
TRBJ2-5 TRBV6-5 ASSPRLAENQETQY
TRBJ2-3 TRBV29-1 SVRGTGANTDTQY
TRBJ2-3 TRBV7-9 ASSDSVWGGTDTQY
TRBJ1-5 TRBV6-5 ASSSGLSNQPQH
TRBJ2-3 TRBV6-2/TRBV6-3 ASSLGGLNTDTQY
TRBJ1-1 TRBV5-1 ASSPLSAGRSNTEAF
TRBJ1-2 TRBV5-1 ASSSTGISANYGYT
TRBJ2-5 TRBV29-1 SVSGRAQETQY
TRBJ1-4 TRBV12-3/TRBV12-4 ASSPGYNEKLF
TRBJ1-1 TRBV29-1 SVEPGRGTEAF
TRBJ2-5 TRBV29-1 SVGDRLQETQY
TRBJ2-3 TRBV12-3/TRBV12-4 ASRILAGVPDTQY
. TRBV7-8 ASSFLSGRLRETQY
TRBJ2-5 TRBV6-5 AGSWASGEETQY
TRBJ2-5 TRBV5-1 ASSLGPGGYETQY
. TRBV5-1 ASSLAGLTGTEQY
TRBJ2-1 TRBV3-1 ASSPTGTRGTEQF
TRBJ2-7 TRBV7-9 ASSIPGQGYEQY
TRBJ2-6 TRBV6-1 ASSEPRDRASGANVLT
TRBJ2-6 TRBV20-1 SAIWGANVLT
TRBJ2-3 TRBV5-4 ASIQRGASTDTQY
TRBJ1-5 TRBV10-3 AISPEAREPQH
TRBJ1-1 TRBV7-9 ASSLDRSNTEAF
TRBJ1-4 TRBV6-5 ASRRRTGASNEKLF
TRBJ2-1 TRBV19 ASSISGYNEQF
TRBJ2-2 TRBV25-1 ASSELTTGELF
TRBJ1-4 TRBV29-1 SASQNNNEKLF
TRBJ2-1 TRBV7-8 ASSPRAGGPHNEQF
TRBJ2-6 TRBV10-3 AISEEYSGANVLT
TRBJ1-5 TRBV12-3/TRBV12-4 AGSLRGQGGQPQH
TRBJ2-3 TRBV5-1 ASSLGDLRGVTDTQY
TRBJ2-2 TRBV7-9 ASSFDRYTGELF
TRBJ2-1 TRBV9 ASSAGTRSEQF
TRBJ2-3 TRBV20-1 SATRGQDTQY
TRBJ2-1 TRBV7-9 ASSLAVQGAPSDYNEQF
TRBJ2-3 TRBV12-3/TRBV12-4 ASSLGVADTQY